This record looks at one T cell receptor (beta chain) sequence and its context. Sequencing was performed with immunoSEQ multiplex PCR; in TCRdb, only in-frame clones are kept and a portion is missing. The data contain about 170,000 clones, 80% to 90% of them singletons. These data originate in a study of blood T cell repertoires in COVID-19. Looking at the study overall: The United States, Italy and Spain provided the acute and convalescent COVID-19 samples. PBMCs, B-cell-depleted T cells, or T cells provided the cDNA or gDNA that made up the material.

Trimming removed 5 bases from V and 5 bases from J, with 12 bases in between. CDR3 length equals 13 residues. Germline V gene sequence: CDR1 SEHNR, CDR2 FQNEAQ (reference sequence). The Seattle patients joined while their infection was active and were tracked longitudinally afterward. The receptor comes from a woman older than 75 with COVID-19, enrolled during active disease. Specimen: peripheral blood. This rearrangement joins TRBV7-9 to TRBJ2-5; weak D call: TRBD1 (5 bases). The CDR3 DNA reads TGTGCCAGCAGCATCAGACAGAGGGAGACCCAGTACTTC. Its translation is CASSIRQRETQYF.